This is a list of T cell receptor beta chains from one sample in a study of neurological immune-mediated disorders. TCRdb reanalysed the 5' RACE reads using MiXCR and keeps one entry per CDR3 protein. The table records roughly 100,000 distinct CDR3 sequences, around 3.4% of them present only once. Sequences were obtained from PBMCs. The source is a woman aged 45-59 years with multiple sclerosis. Each CDR3 is given with its conserved first and last residue. Each record gives: J gene, clone size, V gene, D gene, CDR3 protein, CDR3 DNA. The D gene is left open where the match is weak. Rows may omit the clone size; those that give it use once, few, many or a size class.

TRBJ2-2	many	TRBV5-1	-	CASSSGSSGELFF	TGCGCCAGCAGTTCCGGATCGTCAGGGGAGCTGTTTTTT
TRBJ2-2	many	TRBV20-1	-	CSARGSLRGGARELFF	TGCAGTGCTAGAGGGTCATTAAGAGGGGGGGCCCGGGAGCTGTTTTTT
TRBJ2-3	many	TRBV12-3/TRBV12-4	TRBD1	CASRRQGDTQYF	TGTGCCAGCAGAAGACAGGGCGATACGCAGTATTTT
TRBJ1-4	many	TRBV29-1	-	CSVRGSNEKLFF	TGCAGCGTTCGAGGGTCTAATGAAAAACTGTTTTTT
TRBJ2-5	-	TRBV7-2	-	CASSRRWETQYF	TGTGCCAGCAGCAGGCGGTGGGAGACCCAGTACTTC
TRBJ1-1	many	TRBV5-1	-	CASSLVNRANTEAFF	TGCGCCAGCAGCTTGGTCAACAGGGCCAACACTGAAGCTTTCTTT
TRBJ1-5	-	TRBV5-1	TRBD1	CASSWGTGGNQPQHF	TGCGCCAGCAGCTGGGGGACAGGGGGCAATCAGCCCCAGCATTTT
TRBJ2-1	many	TRBV27	TRBD1	CASSSPGTGSHEQFF	TGTGCCAGCAGTAGCCCCGGGACAGGGTCCCATGAGCAGTTCTTC
TRBJ1-5	many	TRBV7-7	TRBD1	CASSSQTGGYGNQPQHF	TGTGCTAGCAGCAGCCAGACAGGGGGTTACGGCAATCAGCCCCAGCATTTT
TRBJ2-3	many	TRBV3-1	-	CASSPGGPVKTDTQYF	TGTGCCAGCAGCCCCGGGGGGCCCGTTAAGACAGATACGCAGTATTTT
TRBJ2-3	many	TRBV20-1	TRBD2	CSARLAAVTDTQYF	TGCAGTGCAAGACTAGCGGCGGTCACAGATACGCAGTATTTT
TRBJ2-3	many	TRBV5-6	-	CATGWGREDTQYF	TGTGCCACCGGTTGGGGGCGGGAGGATACGCAGTATTTT
TRBJ2-3	many	TRBV15	-	CATSRVVAGPDTQYF	TGTGCCACCAGCAGAGTAGTGGCGGGGCCAGATACGCAGTATTTT
TRBJ1-1	many	TRBV20-1	-	CSASKIGGGVTEAFF	TGCAGTGCTAGTAAGATCGGGGGTGGGGTAACCGAAGCTTTCTTT
TRBJ2-2	many	TRBV7-2	-	CASSLAAWTGELFF	TGTGCCAGCAGCTTAGCCGCGTGGACCGGGGAGCTGTTTTTT
TRBJ2-1	many	TRBV10-3	-	CAIFGGQFYNEQFF	TGTGCCATCTTTGGTGGACAGTTCTACAATGAGCAGTTCTTC
TRBJ2-7	many	TRBV15	-	CATSRDDRTLFYEQYF	TGTGCCACCAGCAGAGATGACAGAACCCTTTTCTACGAGCAGTACTTC
TRBJ1-1	many	TRBV5-1	-	CASSLGRTNTEAFF	TGCGCCAGCAGTCTTGGGCGGACGAACACTGAAGCTTTCTTT
TRBJ1-1	many	TRBV5-1	-	CASTLMGENTEAFF	TGCGCCAGCACCTTGATGGGGGAGAACACTGAAGCTTTCTTT
TRBJ1-1	many	TRBV5-1	-	CASSLVGTLNTEAFF	TGCGCCAGCAGCTTGGTGGGCACCTTGAACACTGAAGCTTTCTTT
TRBJ1-6	-	TRBV7-2	-	CASSLVGGYNSPLHF	TGTGCCAGCAGCTTAGTTGGGGGTTATAATTCACCCCTCCACTTT